Shown below are 3 T cell receptor beta chains from a single sample sequenced in a study of control samples from healthy donors and cancer patients (TCRdb year 2020). The method behind the library was the immunoSEQ multiplex PCR assay. The clones in this table, taken by TCRdb from immuneACCESS, are in-frame only. Not every clone is retained; where verified, under half of the shortfall comes from an unresolved V gene, and the cause of the rest is unknown. The sample table lists approximately 190,000 clones, 90% to 95% of them with a count of one. Of the sample, approximately 1.8% falls within the top ten clones. Sequencing was done on a sample of blood. The origin of the receptors is a man under 40 in good health.

The gene calls are TRBV19 and TRBJ1-1, with D possibly TRBD1 on 5 matching bases. The CDR3 sequence is 12 residues long. The V gene lost 2 bases and the J gene lost 7 bases, with 8 bases spanning the gap. Per germline, CDR1 LNHDA and CDR2 SQIVND (reference sequence). CDR3 sequence reads: CASSISGGEAFF. Here the CDR3 DNA reads TGTGCCAGTAGTATATCCGGGGGTGAAGCTTTCTTT.

The V and J genes are TRBV6-5 and TRBJ2-7; D may correspond to TRBD1 or TRBD2 (5 bases each). Germline V gene data show CDR1 as MNHEY and CDR2 as SVGAGI. V was trimmed by 8 bases and J by 3 bases, leaving 14 bases between them. The CDR3 extends over 13 amino acids. The CDR3 DNA reads as TGTGCCAGCCGGGACCTATCAATCTACGAGCAGTACTTC. Translating gives CASRDLSIYEQYF.

The chain links TRBV19 to TRBJ1-2, with D uncertain. CDR3 length equals 15 residues. The V gene lost 4 bases and the J gene lost 5 bases, with 17 bases spanning the gap. Germline-derived CDR1 and CDR2 are LNHDA and SQIVND (reference sequence). Here the CDR3 reads CASSKEGSEVYGYTF. As DNA, the CDR3 is TGTGCCAGTAGTAAGGAAGGGTCGGAGGTTTATGGCTACACCTTC.